This T cell receptor (beta chain) stems from a study of cytomegalovirus exposure and HLA in healthy donors listed by TCRdb under 2017. For the study in its entirety: An earlier analysis of roughly 630 of the donors reported 250 to 350 Gb of sequence data and approximately 110 million unique TCR beta sequences from some 180 million T cells. Roughly 300 gigabases of sequencing data and around 85 million unique TCR sequences made up an early release that covered some 640 HLA-typed donors. Of the 398 genotyped donors, about 80% fell in the genetic ancestry cluster associated with self-reported Caucasian donors. The study aimed to test whether signatures of past pathogen exposure could be identified by cataloging public T cell receptors. Using immunosequencing, the study profiled T cell repertoires from around 670 subjects and related those repertoires to cytomegalovirus serostatus. A separate validation cohort of roughly 130 different subjects was used in addition to the roughly 720-subject first cohort. High-throughput TCR immunosequencing, statistical association of individual TCRs with disease status, and machine learning were combined to predict cytomegalovirus infection status. To study patterns of TCR occurrence, a later analysis re-analyzed previously published TCR beta repertoires from 666 donors and added high-resolution HLA genotyping. In the later analysis, no new phenotypic data were used to find candidate immune exposures; instead, reliance was placed on TCR beta sequences and their occurrence across donors. To decide whether each TCR beta V gene segment behaved as functional or pseudogenic, an earlier analysis of several hundred of the donors relied on high-throughput TCR beta sequencing. Donor age, sex, ethnicity and CMV serostatus were collected together with the repertoire data. In a later genetic analysis, genome-wide SNP genotypes for about three fifths of the 666 donors were used, and that subset was treated as a discovery cohort. Every discovery cohort repertoire had been produced on one sequencing platform. HLA typing included class I and class II loci at four-digit resolution. The number of donors typed differed by locus, with roughly 629-640 for A, B, C, DRB1 and DQB1, over 500 for DQA1, 600 to 610 for DPA1, and over 400 for DPB1. About five DR-DQ haplotypes were treated as single units for association and clustering because of strong linkage in the cohort. Among about 400 genotyped donors of the cohort, an average of around 240,000 unique TCR beta nucleotide sequences was sequenced per donor, of which roughly 18% were non-productive.

The paper as a whole reports these results and caveats: While some public TCRs were present in many individuals, most TCR sequences turned up only very rarely across donors. Some IMGT-functional V segments, including TRBV6-2 and TRBV6-3, could not be told apart with the 87-base-pair reads, so those segments were excluded. Assigning TCR associations to individual alleles was difficult when HLA alleles, especially DR and DQ, strongly co-occurred. In an earlier analysis of over 550 of the donors, most TCR beta V segments were observed in productive rearrangements about 87% or about 30% of the time, broadly matching IMGT annotations. It was suggested by the authors that the approach could potentially be generalized to other disease states and immunological phenotypes. In a later analysis, 15,000 to 20,000 TCR beta sequences were associated with specific HLA alleles at a false discovery rate of 0.05. A total of roughly 160 TCR beta chains were listed by the study as associated with cytomegalovirus. The cohort was sequenced for TCR beta chains only, and without alpha or paired-chain data the features that could be detected were limited. Because some donors lacked HLA typing at each locus, the association tests relied only on the typed subset. Compared with the approximately 710-donor mean, donors in an Asian-associated ancestry cluster had fewer N-insertions in productive TCRs, according to a later genetic analysis. In a later analysis, TCR association rates were found to vary across HLA loci, with the most associated TCRs seen for DRB1 alleles and the fewest for HLA-C alleles. In a later analysis, HLA-associated TCR beta chains showed more clonal expansion and lower generation probabilities than non-associated chains that were equally common. An association between a missense DCLRE1C variant and V-gene and J-gene trimming of TCR beta chains was found in a later genetic analysis and replicated in an independent cohort. In vitro tests confirmed that three of the cytomegalovirus-associated TCR beta chains recognize cytomegalovirus antigens. Linkage disequilibrium might explain the correlated functional status among segregating V segments, but an unknown experimental factor could not be excluded. Because counts were too low, roughly 16 rarely observed V segments, including chromosome 9 orphons, were excluded from the earlier analysis of fewer than 650 of the donors. A later analysis found that most CMV-associated TCR beta chains appeared HLA-restricted, with HLA associations seemingly driven largely by CMV exposure. In both the original and validation cohorts, the classifier was reported to diagnose cytomegalovirus status with high specificity and sensitivity. CMV serostatus was the only immune exposure information available for the cohort. A further reported finding was that TCR beta sequences accurately predicted the HLA-A and HLA-B alleles for most subjects in the first cohort. Presence/absence analyses assumed roughly uniform sequencing depth across donors, an assumption that may not hold. A later analysis reported that several top co-occurrence clusters appeared linked to parvovirus B19, influenza, CMV and Epstein-Barr virus. A cluster of highly shared sequence variants was judged likely to represent a technical artifact of the sequencing pipeline.

The library was generated by the immunoSEQ multiplex PCR assay. For the multiplex PCR, a mixture combining 60 forward primers for TCR Vbeta segments and 13 reverse primers for TCR Jbeta segments was used. Amplification of the CDR3 region of rearranged TCR beta genes was performed with a multiplex PCR assay on genomic DNA. Amplified TCR beta libraries were sequenced as 87-base-pair reads on the Illumina HiSeq System. Per the authors' processing: A later analysis counted some 74 million unique TCR beta chains across the 690 or so repertoires, and some 12 million of these chains were shared by at least two donors. Raw reads were error-corrected and collapsed into unique sequences by a nearest-neighbor algorithm in which closely related sequences were merged to remove PCR and sequencing errors. Alignment of CDR3 sequences to IMGT reference sequences was used to assign V, D and J gene segments. For a sequence to be retained, a match of at least six nucleotides was required to both a V gene segment and a J gene segment. A rearrangement counted as productive if the CDR3 had no stop codons and remained in frame with V and J, and every other rearrangement counted as non-productive. CDR3 was defined according to IMGT convention as the region running from the second conserved V-encoded cysteine to the conserved J-encoded phenylalanine. The earlier analysis of fewer than 700 of the donors excluded sequences that lacked an unambiguous match to a single V gene segment. In an earlier analysis of 587 of the donors, V segments were called functional above 56.7% productive rearrangements and were called segregating when the between-donor standard deviation exceeded 5%. A statistical classification framework was built for diagnosing cytomegalovirus status from the catalog of TCR beta chain sequences. A later analysis assigned V and J genes by comparing TCR nucleotide sequences with IMGT/GENE-DB human TR gene sequences. In a later analysis, CDR3 sequences and most-parsimonious VDJ recombination scenarios were assigned using the TCRdist pipeline. In a later analysis, each TCR beta chain was defined by its CDR3 amino acid sequence together with its V-gene family, and reads without a unique V-gene family were excluded. To address suspected cross-contamination and a sequencing artifact, a later analysis removed a few hundred highly shared, low-generation-probability nucleotide sequences. A later analysis calculated a clonal expansion index for each public chain from normalized within-repertoire ranks of inferred template counts. In a later analysis, generation probabilities were computed using a VDJ recombination model fitted to out-of-frame rearrangements, and the results were checked against IGoR. In a later analysis, TCR-TCR, TCR-HLA and TCR-CMV co-occurrence was scored with hypergeometric tests, and a repertoire-size bias correction was applied to TCR pairs. A later analysis estimated false discovery rates by permuting HLA or CMV assignments 20 times. In a later analysis, co-occurring TCRs were grouped using DBSCAN, and TCRdist sequence similarity was added for clustering within HLA-allele-positive subsets. For co-occurrence clustering, repertoires with fewer than 30,000 or more than 120,000 public chains were excluded, along with five repertoires with anomalous nucleotide sharing. What TCRdb holds here is the immuneACCESS table cut down to in-frame rearrangements. Part of the clones is not present; checked against another copy, under half of the missing clones reflect an unresolved V gene, and the others are unexplained. The V and J calls and the clone size are those of that table, but D and trimming were determined from the DNA. This sample gives about 67,000 clones in total; approximately 78% of them show up just once. 2.5% to 3% of the sample belongs to the ten largest clones.

The cohort was made up of about 670 healthy bone marrow donors. All cohort members were sampled while nominally healthy, although unrecorded immune exposures were likely present. The donor tested CMV seronegative, placing the donor among the 350 or so seronegative members of the cohort. Each donor provided a peripheral blood sample, and peripheral blood mononuclear cells were used for TCR beta sequencing. Genomic DNA was extracted from the blood cell samples with the Qiagen DNeasy Blood Extraction Kit. In the case of this clone: What antigen it recognizes has not been identified. No much larger clone is present one base from it, and per-base qualities are unavailable.

There are 15 amino acids in the CDR3, from cysteine to phenylalanine inclusive. Only the CDR3 portion is preserved as DNA: 45 bases, with reading frame beginning at the first base. As encoded in the germline V gene (reference sequence), CDR1 is MNHNY while CDR2 is SVGAGI. Germline trimming amounts to 6 bases on V and 2 bases on J, with 10 as the count of junction bases outside the gene matches. The chain joins TRBV6-6 to TRBJ2-7; TRBD1 aligns with 7 central bases. Specimen: PBMCs. This sequence originates from a woman aged 25 to 45 in good health and CMV-seronegative. The nucleotides read TGTGCCAGCAGACAGACGACAGGGTATACCTACGAGCAGTACTTC. Translated, this gives CASRQTTGYTYEQYF.